This T cell receptor beta chain emerged from a study of response to subunit inactivated influenza vaccine. In germline, CDR1 is GTSNPN, CDR2 SVGIG (reference sequence). The CDR3 spans 17 residues. The ends were cut back, 0 bases at V and 4 bases at J, with 21 bases in the middle. Regarding the study as a whole: Few new T cells, the authors suggested, are recruited by each seasonal influenza vaccination.

Each CDR3 protein is one row after TCRdb ran MiXCR on the RT-PCR reads. The table has roughly 160,000 distinct CDR3 sequences, around 9.9% seen once; the top ten hold around 12%. This clonotype appeared a few times. Antigen specificity is unknown. The chain carries TRBV30 and TRBJ1-1; D uncertain. Specimen: non-naive T cells sorted from PBMCs, collected 40 to 50 days after vaccination. This sequence originates from a man aged 50 to 59 who received an inactivated influenza vaccine. For the CDR3, the DNA is TGTGCCTGGAGTGTAATAGGGCTCCGTAGGATGGGCACTGAAGCTTTCTTT. Translation gives CAWSVIGLRRMGTEAFF.